This TCR beta chain emerged from a study of control samples from healthy donors and cancer patients. This CDR3 has 13 amino acids. CDR1 and CDR2 (germline): MNHEY, SVGAGI. V gave up 7 bases and J gave up 4 bases; unmatched junction bases: 3. Libraries were prepared by immunoSEQ multiplex PCR; TCRdb keeps only in-frame clonotypes and omits some of them. The sample lists 250,000 to 300,000 clones, almost 85% occurring once. The sample comprised PBMCs. The rearrangement joins TRBV6-5 to TRBJ1-4; 7 positions match TRBD1. This receptor was obtained from a woman in her sixties with lung cancer. The CDR3 sequence is CASTRGFNEKLFF. CDR3 coding DNA: TGTGCCAGCACCAGGGGGTTTAATGAAAAACTGTTTTTT.